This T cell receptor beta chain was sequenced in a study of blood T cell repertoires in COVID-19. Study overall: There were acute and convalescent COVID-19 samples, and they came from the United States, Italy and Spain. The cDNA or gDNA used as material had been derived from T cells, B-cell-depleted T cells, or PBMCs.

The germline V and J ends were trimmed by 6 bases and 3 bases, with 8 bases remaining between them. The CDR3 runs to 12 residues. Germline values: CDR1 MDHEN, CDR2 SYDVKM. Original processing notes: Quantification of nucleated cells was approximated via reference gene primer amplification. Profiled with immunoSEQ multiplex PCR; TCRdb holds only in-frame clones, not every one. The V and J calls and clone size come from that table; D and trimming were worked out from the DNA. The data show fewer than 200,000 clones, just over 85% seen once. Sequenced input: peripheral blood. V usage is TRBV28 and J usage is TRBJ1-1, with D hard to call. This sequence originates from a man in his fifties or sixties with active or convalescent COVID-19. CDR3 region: CASSLSDTEAFF. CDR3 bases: TGTGCCAGCAGCCTCAGTGACACTGAAGCTTTCTTT.